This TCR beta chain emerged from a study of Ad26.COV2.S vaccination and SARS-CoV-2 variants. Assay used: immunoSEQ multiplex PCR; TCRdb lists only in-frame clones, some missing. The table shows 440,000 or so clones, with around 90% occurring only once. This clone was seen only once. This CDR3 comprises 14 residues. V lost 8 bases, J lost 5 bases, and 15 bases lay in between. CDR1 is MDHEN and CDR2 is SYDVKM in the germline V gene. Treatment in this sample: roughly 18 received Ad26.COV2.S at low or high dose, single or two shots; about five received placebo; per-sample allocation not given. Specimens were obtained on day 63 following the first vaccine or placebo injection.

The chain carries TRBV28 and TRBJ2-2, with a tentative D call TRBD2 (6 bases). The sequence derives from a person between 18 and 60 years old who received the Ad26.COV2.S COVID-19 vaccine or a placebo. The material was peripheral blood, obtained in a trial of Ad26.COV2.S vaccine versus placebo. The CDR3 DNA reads TGTGCCAGCGGGGGACTCCCCGGGACCGGGGAGCTGTTTTTT. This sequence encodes CASGGLPGTGELFF.